A single sample is the source of the 6 T cell receptor beta chains below, sequenced in a study of blood T cell repertoires in COVID-19. Profiled with immunoSEQ multiplex PCR; TCRdb holds only in-frame clones, not every one. Among 100,000 to 150,000 clones, roughly three quarters were seen once, and the ten largest hold 37%. Sequenced: peripheral blood. The source of these receptors is a man aged 40-49 years with active or convalescent COVID-19.

The chain employs TRBV13 and TRBJ1-1; TRBD1 agrees at 10 bases. V gave up 5 bases and J gave up 10 bases; unmatched junction bases: 7. The CDR3 has 13 residues. Germline V lookup: CDR1 PRHDT, CDR2 FYEKMQ (reference sequence). CDR3 sequence: CASSPGTGARAFF. The CDR3 nucleotides are TGTGCCAGCAGCCCGGGGACAGGGGCCCGAGCTTTCTTT.

V and J are TRBV6-5 and TRBJ1-1; D call uncertain. The CDR3 covers 15 residues. Looked up from germline, CDR1 is MNHEY and CDR2 is SVGAGI. V dropped 6 bases and J dropped 1 base, with 15 bases sitting between them. CDR3 region: CASRRSNPPNTEAFF. CDR3 nucleotides: TGTGCCAGCAGGCGTTCTAACCCTCCGAACACTGAAGCTTTCTTT.

This chain joins TRBV27 and TRBJ2-1; the D gene is possibly TRBD2 (6 bases). This CDR3 contains 14 residues. V lost 5 bases and J 9 bases, leaving 17 bases between the germline ends. In germline, CDR1 is MNHEY, CDR2 SMNVEV (reference sequence). This CDR3 reads CASSPAGRGGEQFF. CDR3 in DNA: TGTGCCAGCAGTCCCGCCGGCCGGGGAGGTGAGCAGTTCTTC.

The chain joins TRBV4-1 to TRBJ2-4; D possibly corresponds to TRBD1 (6 bases). The germline V gene has CDR1 MGHRA and CDR2 YSYEKL. V shed 4 bases and J shed 0 bases, with 13 bases lying between them. The CDR3 is 16 residues long. CDR3 nucleotides: TGCGCCAGCAGCCCCGGGTGGGGGCTAGCCAAAAACATTCAGTACTTC. It encodes CASSPGWGLAKNIQYF.

This clone was counted only a few times. The chain recombines TRBV9 with TRBJ1-6, with 7 positions matching TRBD1. Trimming took 5 bases from V and 10 from J; bases not matched to a gene: 9. This CDR3 contains 14 residues. CDR1 SGDLS and CDR2 YYNGEE come from the germline V gene. For the CDR3, the DNA is TGTGCCAGCAGTGCCGTGGGGGGACAGTCACCCCTCCACTTT. Translated, it gives CASSAVGGQSPLHF.

The chain combines TRBV6-5 with TRBJ2-5, with D perhaps matching TRBD1 (6 bases). Germline-derived CDR1 and CDR2 are MNHEY and SVGAGI. The CDR3 is 12 amino acids. Trimming removed 6 bases from V and 1 base from J, with 6 bases in between. The CDR3: CASRGGQETQYF. CDR3 in DNA: TGTGCCAGCAGAGGGGGCCAAGAGACCCAGTACTTC.